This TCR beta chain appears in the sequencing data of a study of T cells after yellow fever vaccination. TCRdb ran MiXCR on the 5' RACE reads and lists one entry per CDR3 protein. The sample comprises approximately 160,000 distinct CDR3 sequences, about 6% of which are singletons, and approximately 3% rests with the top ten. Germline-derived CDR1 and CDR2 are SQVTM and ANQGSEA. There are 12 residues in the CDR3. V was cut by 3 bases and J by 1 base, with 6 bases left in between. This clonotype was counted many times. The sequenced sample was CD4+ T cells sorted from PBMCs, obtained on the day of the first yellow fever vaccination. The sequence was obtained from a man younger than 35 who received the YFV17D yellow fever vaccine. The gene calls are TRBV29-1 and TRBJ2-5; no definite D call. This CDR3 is CSVDRLQETQYF. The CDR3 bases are TGCAGCGTTGACAGGCTCCAAGAGACCCAGTACTTC.